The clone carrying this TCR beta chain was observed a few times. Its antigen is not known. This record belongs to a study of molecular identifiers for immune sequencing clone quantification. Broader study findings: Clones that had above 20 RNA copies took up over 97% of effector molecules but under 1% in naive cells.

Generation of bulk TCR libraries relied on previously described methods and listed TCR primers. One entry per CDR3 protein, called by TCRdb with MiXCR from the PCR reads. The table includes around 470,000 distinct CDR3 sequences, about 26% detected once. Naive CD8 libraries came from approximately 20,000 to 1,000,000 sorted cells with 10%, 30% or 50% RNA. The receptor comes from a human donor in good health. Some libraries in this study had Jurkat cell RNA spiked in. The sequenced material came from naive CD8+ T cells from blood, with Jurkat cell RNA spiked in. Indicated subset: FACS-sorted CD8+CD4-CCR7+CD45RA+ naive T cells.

CDR3 sequence reads: CASSPGASPSDQPQHF. CDR3 nucleotides: TGTGCCAGCAGTCCTGGTGCCAGTCCCAGTGATCAGCCCCAGCATTTT. V and J are TRBV2 and TRBJ1-5; D remains ambiguous. This CDR3 comprises 16 residues. The V gene's germline CDR1 is SNHLY and CDR2 FYNNEI. V was pared by 5 bases and J by 5 bases, with 19 bases between.